The table lists the clone carrying this T cell receptor (beta chain) with a few counts. The V gene's germline CDR1 is MNHEY and CDR2 SMNVEV (reference sequence). V gave up 5 bases and J gave up 6 bases, with 29 bases separating them. The CDR3 is made up of 19 amino acids. The record originates from a study of T-cell reconstitution after alpha-beta-depleted transplantation in children. As it was prepared, the TCRbeta library received unique molecular identifiers. TCRdb re-analysed the PCR reads in MiXCR, keeping a single row per CDR3 protein. The repertoire consists of about 230,000 distinct CDR3 sequences, with more than 7.5% occurring once and the leading ten covering about 5.4%.

This sample comprised PBMCs from the stem cell graft donor, obtained from the stem cell graft. V and J are TRBV27 and TRBJ2-1; D possibly corresponds to TRBD2 (7 bases). This receptor was obtained from a human donor who donated a stem cell graft to a child with SCID. The CDR3, as DNA: TGTGCCAGCAGTCGAGGGGTGGCCGTCTTGGGGGGGGCCCGCAATGAGCAGTTCTTC. Encoded protein: CASSRGVAVLGGARNEQFF.